The 7 T cell receptor beta chains below come from one sample, sequenced in a study of T cells in narcolepsy (dated by TCRdb to 2016 to 2019). The library was built by means of the immunoSEQ multiplex PCR assay. The immuneACCESS repertoire file appears here via TCRdb, limited to in-frame rearrangements. These files lack a portion of the clones; in checked studies, under half of the deficit traces to unresolved V genes, and the cause of the others is not known. The table for this sample lists 20,000 to 25,000 clones; 85% of them were counted only once. Clones ranked in the top ten supply roughly 10% of the sample. Source material: memory (CD45RA-) CD4+ T cells from blood. The sample's cell subset or site, from its label and the paper: memory T cells sorted ex vivo from peripheral blood. These receptors all come from a human donor in good health.

The chain employs TRBV14 and TRBJ1-3, with D uncertain. Germline CDR1 SGHDN, CDR2 FVKESK. The CDR3 runs 16 residues. Trimming removed 0 bases from V and 0 bases from J, with 9 bases in between. The CDR3 spells CASSQDRGYSGNTIYF. CDR3 DNA: TGTGCCAGCAGCCAAGATCGGGGATACTCTGGAAACACCATATATTTT.

The V gene is TRBV5-1, the J gene TRBJ2-7; 12 nucleotides align to TRBD1. V shed 3 bases and J 5 bases; nucleotides not matched to a gene: 6. CDR3 length: 15 residues. Germline loops: CDR1 SGHRS, CDR2 YFSETQ. The CDR3: CASSSGTGGLNEQYF. CDR3 bases: TGCGCCAGCAGCTCAGGGACAGGGGGCCTGAACGAGCAGTACTTC.

This chain links TRBV7-9 with TRBJ2-1, with TRBD2 matching over 10 bases. CDR1 is SEHNR, CDR2 FQNEAQ, per germline (reference sequence). The CDR3 runs 16 residues. V shed 5 bases and J 5 bases; nucleotides not matched to a gene: 9. CDR3 amino acids: CASSTSGTAGHNEQFF. The CDR3 nucleotides read TGTGCCAGCAGCACTAGCGGGACCGCCGGGCACAATGAGCAGTTCTTC.

This clone was observed a few times. The gene calls are TRBV6-5 and TRBJ2-1; TRBD2 agrees at 8 bases. The length of the CDR3 is 15 residues. V shed 6 bases, J shed 3 bases, and the junction held 7 bases outside the gene matches. Germline V gene lookup returns CDR1 MNHEY and CDR2 SVGAGI. The CDR3 nucleotides read TGTGCCAGCAGGACCGGGAGGGGCGACTACAATGAGCAGTTCTTC. This translates into CASRTGRGDYNEQFF.

This clone was seen a single time. The chain links TRBV10-3 to TRBJ1-4; D is unresolved. CDR3 length: 13 amino acids. V shed 3 bases and J shed 4 bases, with 6 bases lying between them. Germline V gene data show CDR1 as ENHRY and CDR2 as SYGVKD. CDR3 nucleotide sequence: TGTGCCATCAGTGACCCGATTAATGAAAAACTGTTTTTT. The encoded protein is CAISDPINEKLFF.

The chain recombines TRBV15 with TRBJ1-5; D unresolved. CDR3 length equals 13 residues. Trimming removed 1 base from V and 5 bases from J, with 6 bases in between. Germline CDR1 LNHNV, CDR2 YYDKDF (reference sequence). CDR3 sequence: CATSRGVDQPQHF. CDR3 DNA sequence: TGTGCCACCAGCAGAGGGGTTGATCAGCCCCAGCATTTT.

The chain uses TRBV6-1 and TRBJ2-5, with 11 positions matching TRBD2. The DNA matches TRBJ2-7 better at its end, which makes the J call doubtful. Looked up from germline, CDR1 is MNHNS and CDR2 is SASEGT. The CDR3 length is 15 residues. The CDR3, as DNA: TGTGCCAGCAGTCCCGGACTAGCGGGCACCTACGAGCAGTACTTC. This codes for CASSPGLAGTYEQYF.